This T cell receptor (beta chain) derives from a study of cytomegalovirus exposure and HLA in healthy donors. Study-level results: Diagnosis of cytomegalovirus status made by the classifier reportedly showed high specificity and sensitivity.

A multiplex PCR was run with 60 Vbeta primers and 13 Jbeta primers. Assay: immunoSEQ multiplex PCR; the TCRdb copy retains only in-frame clones and omits some. This sample's table has about 130,000 clones. As concerns this clone: Its antigen is unidentified.

The germline V gene encodes CDR1 SGHTA and CDR2 FQGTGA. V trimming: 2 bases; J trimming: 4 bases; junction bases outside the gene matches: 5. CDR3 length: 16 residues. The sequence derives from a woman in her thirties or forties in good health and CMV-seropositive. The chain couples TRBV7-3 to TRBJ2-7; TRBD2 aligns across 13 bases. Sequencing used PBMCs. CDR3 DNA: TGTGCCAGCAGCTTAGGGACTAGCGGGATAGGGTACGAGCAGTACTTC. Protein: CASSLGTSGIGYEQYF.